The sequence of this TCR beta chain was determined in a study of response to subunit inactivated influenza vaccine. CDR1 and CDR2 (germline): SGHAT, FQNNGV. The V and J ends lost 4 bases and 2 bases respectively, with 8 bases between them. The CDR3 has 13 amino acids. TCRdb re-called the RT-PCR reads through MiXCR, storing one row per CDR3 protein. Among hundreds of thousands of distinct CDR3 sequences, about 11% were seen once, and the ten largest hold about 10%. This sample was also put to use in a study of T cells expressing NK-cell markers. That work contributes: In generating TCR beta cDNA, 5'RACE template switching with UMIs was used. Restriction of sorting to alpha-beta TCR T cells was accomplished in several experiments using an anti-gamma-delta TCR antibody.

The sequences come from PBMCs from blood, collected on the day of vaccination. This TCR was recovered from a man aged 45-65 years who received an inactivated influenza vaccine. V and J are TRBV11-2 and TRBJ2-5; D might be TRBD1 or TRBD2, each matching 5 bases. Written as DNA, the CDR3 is TGTGCCAGCAGCTCGGGACCGCAAGAGACCCAGTACTTC. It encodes CASSSGPQETQYF.